The clone carrying this T cell receptor (beta chain) was counted a few times. This entry belongs to a study of blood T cell repertoires in COVID-19. Turning to the study itself: Sources were T cells, B-cell-depleted T cells, or PBMCs; the material itself was cDNA or gDNA.

Under the authors' procedure: Reference gene primers were amplified, and this amplification served to estimate nucleated cell counts. Clones were read by immunoSEQ multiplex PCR, and TCRdb kept only the in-frame ones, dropping some. Clonal size and the V and J genes are those of that table, whereas D and trimming came from the DNA. The table shows under 450,000 clones, with roughly 88% occurring only once. Sequencing was done on a sample of peripheral blood. This clonotype was sampled from a woman in her forties or fifties with COVID-19, enrolled during active disease.

CDR3 loop: CASSPRTGPNTEAFF. In DNA form, the CDR3 reads TGTGCCAGCAGCCCACGGACAGGACCGAACACTGAAGCTTTCTTT. This chain connects TRBV2 to TRBJ1-1, with 7 bases fitting TRBD1. Germline CDR1 and CDR2: SNHLY and FYNNEI. The V and J ends lost 6 bases and 1 base, in that order; junction bases with no gene match: 8. The CDR3 has 15 amino acids.